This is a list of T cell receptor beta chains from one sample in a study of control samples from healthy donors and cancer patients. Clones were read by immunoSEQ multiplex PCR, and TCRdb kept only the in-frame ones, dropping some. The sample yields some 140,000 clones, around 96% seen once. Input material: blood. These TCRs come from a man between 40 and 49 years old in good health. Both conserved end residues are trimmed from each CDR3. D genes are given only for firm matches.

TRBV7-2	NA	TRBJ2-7	ASSRFPQQGEQY
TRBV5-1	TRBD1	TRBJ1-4	ASSLGDRVYKLF
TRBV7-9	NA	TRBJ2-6	ASADSSGANVLT
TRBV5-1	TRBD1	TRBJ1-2	ASSSPGTGGNGYT
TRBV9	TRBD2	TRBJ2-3	ASSVSLAGGWGEEDTQY
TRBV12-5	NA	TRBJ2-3	ASGLGQSTDTQY
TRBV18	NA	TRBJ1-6	ASSPLDSGRPLH
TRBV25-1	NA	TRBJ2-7	ATQGSTYEQY
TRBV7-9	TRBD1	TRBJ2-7	ASSYAGGAGEQY
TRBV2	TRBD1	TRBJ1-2	ASRRDRGNYGYT
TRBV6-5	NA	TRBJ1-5	ASSRGLNQPQH
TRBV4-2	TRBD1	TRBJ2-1	ASSQISRGNEQF
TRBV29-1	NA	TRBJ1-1	SVGSNTEAF
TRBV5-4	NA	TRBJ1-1	ASSLASMNTEAF
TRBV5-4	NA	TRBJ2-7	ASSSGFGVHEQY
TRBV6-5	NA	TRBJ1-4	ASSTGIGGEKLF
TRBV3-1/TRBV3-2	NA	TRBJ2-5	ASSQDLTRSGGETQY
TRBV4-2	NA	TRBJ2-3	ASSQDGGGSVTDTQY
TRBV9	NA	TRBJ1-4	ASSATGAWDEKLF
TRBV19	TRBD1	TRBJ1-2	ASSMGSGGAYGYT
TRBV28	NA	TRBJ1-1	ASSLSDTEAF
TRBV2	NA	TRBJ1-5	ASNRAPTTYSNQPQH
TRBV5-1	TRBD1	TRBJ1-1	ASRSGTGGFGTEAF
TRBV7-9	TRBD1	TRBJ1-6	AIGTGSYNSPLH
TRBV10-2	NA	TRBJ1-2	ASSESARADGYT
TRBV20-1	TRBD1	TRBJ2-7	SATGVYEQY
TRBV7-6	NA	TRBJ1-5	ASSSEAGGIGQPQH
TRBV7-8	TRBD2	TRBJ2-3	ASRATSGYTDTQY
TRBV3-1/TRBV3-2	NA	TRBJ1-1	ASSQVGRGQRNTEAF
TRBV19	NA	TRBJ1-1	ASRPGGQNSPF
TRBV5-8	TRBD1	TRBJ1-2	ASSPPGQGNYGYT
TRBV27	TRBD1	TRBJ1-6	ASSPLTGTVVSPLH
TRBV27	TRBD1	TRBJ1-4	ASSDRGLPNEKLF
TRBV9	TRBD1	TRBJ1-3	ASSAGTGGSGNTIY
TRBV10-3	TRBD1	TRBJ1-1	AISRDRGTEAF
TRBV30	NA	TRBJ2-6	AWGSGANVLT
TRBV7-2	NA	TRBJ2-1	ASSPGGRSYNEQF
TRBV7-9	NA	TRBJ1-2	ASSSPGRAANYGYT
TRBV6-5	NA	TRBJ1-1	ASSYSGRVNTEAF
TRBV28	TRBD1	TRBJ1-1	ASSGTGLLLGNTEAF